This T cell receptor (beta chain) stems from a study of blood T cell repertoires in COVID-19. Turning to the study itself: Researchers got acute and convalescent COVID-19 samples from the United States, Italy and Spain. In each case, the material was cDNA or gDNA derived from T cells, B-cell-depleted T cells, or PBMCs.

V was clipped by 5 bases and J by 2 bases, with 22 bases between them. The CDR3 runs 18 residues. Germline assignment: CDR1 SEHNR and CDR2 FQNEAQ (reference sequence). Authors' methods: From reference gene primer amplification, estimates of nucleated cell counts were derived. TCRdb's table, derived via immunoSEQ multiplex PCR, lists solely in-frame clones and lacks some. That table furnishes V, J and clone size, whereas the DNA furnished D and trimming. The repertoire holds fewer than 500,000 clones, with 85% to 90% as singletons. This sequence originates from a woman under 40 with acute or convalescent COVID-19. Sequencing used peripheral blood. The chain joins TRBV7-9 to TRBJ1-3; tentatively, D is TRBD1 (5 bases). The CDR3: CASSPLPFAGLTGNTIYF. CDR3 in DNA: TGTGCCAGCAGCCCCTTGCCTTTTGCAGGGCTGACTGGAAACACCATATATTTT.